One and the same sample provided the 10 T cell receptor beta chains below, sequenced in a study of cytomegalovirus exposure and HLA in healthy donors. PCR amplification relied on 60 Vbeta primers (plus 13 Jbeta primers). Assay: immunoSEQ multiplex PCR; the TCRdb copy retains only in-frame clones and omits some. The data contain 100,000 to 150,000 clones, around 68% of them singletons. Material for sequencing was PBMCs. These receptors originate from a man aged 35 to 55 in good health and CMV-seropositive.

The chain employs TRBV5-6 and TRBJ2-5; D perhaps matches TRBD2 (6 bases). CDR1 is SGHDT and CDR2 is YYEEEE in the germline V gene. This CDR3 is built from 18 residues. V lost 0 bases to trimming and J lost 0 bases, with 18 bases between them. This chain's CDR3 is CASSLGGTALGDQETQYF. The CDR3 DNA reads as TGTGCCAGCAGCTTGGGCGGGACGGCTCTAGGGGACCAAGAGACCCAGTACTTC.

The V and J genes are TRBV28 and TRBJ1-4; 11 bases line up with TRBD1. This CDR3 spans 16 amino acids. The germline gives CDR1 MDHEN, CDR2 SYDVKM. V dropped 0 bases and J dropped 7; count of bases not matched to a gene: 4. CDR3 sequence: CASSLWGQGGGEKLFF. Here the CDR3 DNA reads TGTGCCAGCAGTTTATGGGGACAGGGGGGTGGTGAAAAACTGTTTTTT.

Only a few counts were recorded for this clone. In nucleotides, the CDR3 is TGTGCCAGCAGCTTCCAGGGGGTAACAGATACGCAGTATTTT. Translation gives CASSFQGVTDTQYF. The chain links TRBV7-3 to TRBJ2-3, with 7 bases fitting TRBD1. Losses at the gene ends were 3 bases for V and 3 bases for J; bases not matched to a gene: 3. The CDR3 is 14 amino acids. Per germline, CDR1 SGHTA and CDR2 FQGTGA. The full variable domain, completed using reference TRBV7-3 and TRBJ2-3, is GAGVSQTPSNKVTEKGKYVELRCDPISGHTALYWYRQSLGQGPEFLIYFQGTGAADDSGLPNDRFFAVRPEGSVSTLKIQRTERGDSAVYLCASSFQGVTDTQYFGPGTRLTVL.

V and J are TRBV4-1 and TRBJ1-6; tentatively, D is TRBD1 (6 bases). Germline CDR1 MGHRA, CDR2 YSYEKL. The CDR3 runs 14 residues. Trimming took 4 bases from V and 6 from J, leaving 10 bases between them. The CDR3 here is CASSPIRGNSPLHF. CDR3 coding DNA: TGCGCCAGCAGCCCCATCAGGGGTAATTCACCCCTCCACTTT.

This clone was detected only a few times. The chain carries TRBV9 and TRBJ2-1; 8 nucleotides agree with TRBD1. Germline values: CDR1 SGDLS, CDR2 YYNGEE. V lost 5 bases, J lost 5 bases, and 9 bases stayed unmatched. The CDR3 is 15 amino acids. DNA of the CDR3: TGTGCCAGCAGGCCTCCGGGACAGGCAAACAATGAGCAGTTCTTC. Protein sequence: CASRPPGQANNEQFF.

In DNA form, the CDR3 reads TGTGCCAGCAGCGCCAGGGCCCAAGGGCCCCAGCATTTT. This encodes CASSARAQGPQHF. The genes are TRBV7-2 and TRBJ1-5; possibly TRBD1 for D (5 bases). Germline-derived CDR1 and CDR2 are SGHTA and FQGNSA. Trimming pared 5 bases from V and 9 bases from J, leaving 14 bases between. The CDR3 covers 13 residues.

This clone appeared a few times. V is TRBV29-1 and J is TRBJ2-3; possible D gene TRBD2, 5 bases. Between the trimmed V and J ends, which lost 7 bases and 10 bases, there was a span of 12 bases. The CDR3 covers 10 residues. Germline loops: CDR1 SQVTM, CDR2 ANQGSEA. In DNA, the CDR3 is TGCAGCGCTTCGGGTAGCGCGCAGTATTTT. This sequence encodes CSASGSAQYF.

The chain employs TRBV19 and TRBJ2-2, with a weak D call TRBD2 (7 bases). V was cut by 9 bases and J by 6 bases, with 11 bases left in between. In germline, CDR1 is LNHDA, CDR2 SQIVND (reference sequence). The CDR3 contains 12 residues. The chain's CDR3 is CASRGAAGELFF. CDR3 bases: TGTGCCAGCCGGGGGGCCGCCGGGGAGCTGTTTTTT.

The chain recombines TRBV18 with TRBJ1-1; D unclear. V shed 3 bases and J shed 2 bases, with 13 bases lying between them. Germline assignment: CDR1 KGHSH and CDR2 LQKENI. This CDR3 contains 15 residues. The DNA of the CDR3 is TGTGCCAGCTCACCGTCCTCTCGGGGTAACACTGAAGCTTTCTTT. It encodes CASSPSSRGNTEAFF.

The chain couples TRBV6-1 to TRBJ2-7; D ambiguous. CDR3 length: 11 amino acids. The germline V gene has CDR1 MNHNS and CDR2 SASEGT. Trimming took 4 bases from V and 2 from J, leaving 3 bases between them. DNA of the CDR3: TGTGCCAGCAGTGCAACCTACGAGCAGTACTTC. Translation: CASSATYEQYF.